The 25 T cell receptor beta chains presented below share a single source sample, sequenced in a study of CD8+ T cells in alopecia areata. Treatment in this sample: oral pan-JAK inhibitor, 5-10 mg twice daily. Extraction of RNA preceded its reverse transcription into cDNA, which served as the sequencing template. Libraries were prepared by immunoSEQ multiplex PCR; TCRdb keeps only in-frame clonotypes and omits some of them. The repertoire holds roughly 230,000 clones, 43% seen once, with about 2.6% in the top ten. The sequencing used CD4+ T cells sorted from blood, collected at approximately week 37, from a patient treated with tofacitinib. These receptors came from a human donor with alopecia areata.

The J gene is TRBJ1-1, the V gene TRBV27; D call uncertain. CDR1 and CDR2 from the germline V gene are MNHEY and SMNVEV (reference sequence). This CDR3 has 12 amino acids. V shed 4 bases and J shed 7 bases, with 10 bases lying between them. This chain's CDR3 is CASSYGRNEAFF. The DNA of the CDR3 is TGTGCCAGCAGTTACGGACGGAATGAAGCTTTCTTT.

The chain is built from TRBV29-1 and TRBJ2-5; D is ambiguous. V was shortened by 3 bases and J by 2 bases, with 7 bases between the two germline ends. The V gene's germline CDR1 is SQVTM and CDR2 ANQGSEA. The CDR3 contains 12 residues. CDR3 nucleotides: TGCAGCGTTGAGTCCGCTCAAGAGACCCAGTACTTC. It yields the protein CSVESAQETQYF.

This clone appeared a few times. At one end, the junction sequence differs from germline, possibly due to a read error. The chain has TRBV18 and TRBJ1-1; D may be TRBD1 (5 bases). Germline V gives CDR1 KGHSH, CDR2 LQKENI. This CDR3 comprises 14 residues. In DNA, the CDR3 is TGTGCCAGCTCGCTGAATGGGGCAAACAGTGAAGCTTTCTTT. Translating it yields CASSLNGANSEAFF.

V and J are TRBV29-1 and TRBJ2-6, with D perhaps given as TRBD1 or TRBD2 (6 bases each). CDR1 is SQVTM and CDR2 is ANQGSEA in the germline V gene. The CDR3 length is 14 residues. The V end lost 5 bases, the J end lost 2 bases, and 10 bases lay between the germline ends. CDR3 sequence (DNA): TGCAGCGTTAGGGGGGTAACTGGGGCCAACGTCCTGACTTTC. Its translation is CSVRGVTGANVLTF.

For the CDR3, the DNA is TGTGCCAGTAGTTCCAGGGCTAGCGGGGCCAACACAGATACGCAGTATTTT. Translated, it gives CASSSRASGANTDTQYF. The chain couples TRBV19 to TRBJ2-3; 9 bases map to TRBD2. CDR1 is LNHDA, CDR2 SQIVND, per germline (reference sequence). The CDR3 extends over 17 amino acids. J lost 2 bases, V lost 5 bases, and 11 bases had no gene match.

The rearrangement uses TRBV29-1 and TRBJ2-1; the D gene is possibly TRBD2 (5 bases). The CDR3 spans 12 residues. Trimming removed 8 bases from V and 8 bases from J, with 16 bases in between. Germline CDR1 is SQVTM and CDR2 is ANQGSEA. The CDR3 DNA sequence: TGCAGCATAACCCCTGCGCGGGATGAGCAGTTCTTC. It translates to CSITPARDEQFF.

This clone has a handful of counts. This rearrangement joins TRBV29-1 to TRBJ2-7, with 7 bases fitting TRBD2. The J segment lost 0 bases and the V segment lost 7 bases, leaving 9 bases of the junction unmatched. Germline CDR1 is SQVTM and CDR2 is ANQGSEA. This CDR3 contains 14 residues. The CDR3 reads CSAQLAGLSYEQYF. CDR3 DNA sequence: TGCAGCGCCCAATTAGCGGGCCTCTCCTACGAGCAGTACTTC.

The rearrangement joins TRBV11-2 to TRBJ2-5, with D uncertain. This CDR3 is 13 amino acids long. Per germline, CDR1 SGHAT and CDR2 FQNNGV. Trimming shortened V by 2 bases and J by 5 bases, and 9 bases separated the two germline ends. The CDR3 reads CASSLLGLETQYF. DNA of the CDR3: TGTGCCAGCAGCTTATTAGGGTTGGAGACCCAGTACTTC.

The table lists this clone with a few counts. CDR3 sequence: CASATGTSARNEQFF. The CDR3 nucleotides read TGTGCCAGCGCTACTGGGACTAGCGCTCGCAATGAGCAGTTCTTC. The chain carries TRBV7-2 and TRBJ2-1, with 10 bases lining up with TRBD2. This CDR3 is built from 15 residues. Trimming at V came to 8 bases and at J to 6 bases, leaving 10 bases not matched to a gene. Looked up from germline, CDR1 is SGHTA and CDR2 is FQGNSA.

The gene calls are TRBV6-5 and TRBJ1-1; D is ambiguous. The germline gives CDR1 MNHEY, CDR2 SVGAGI. The CDR3 is made up of 15 amino acids. Trimming cost V 8 bases and J 3 bases, with 19 bases left between them. Here the CDR3 reads CASGKGGFLDTEAFF. CDR3 DNA: TGTGCCAGCGGGAAAGGTGGATTTTTGGACACTGAAGCTTTCTTT.

A single count supports this clone. The chain couples TRBV2 to TRBJ2-6; D is possibly TRBD1 or TRBD2 (6 bases each). Trimming took off 1 base at V and 0 bases at J, with 7 bases between the two ends. CDR3 length: 16 amino acids. Germline-derived CDR1 and CDR2 are SNHLY and FYNNEI. The CDR3 bases are TGTGCCAGCAGTGAAGGGGGGGCCTCTGGGGCCAACGTCCTGACTTTC. Protein: CASSEGGASGANVLTF.

The rearrangement joins TRBV11-2 to TRBJ2-6, with a weak D call TRBD2 (7 bases). CDR3 length: 16 residues. Germline V gene sequence: CDR1 SGHAT, CDR2 FQNNGV. Trimming cost V 2 bases and J 2 bases, with 10 bases left between them. The CDR3 DNA sequence: TGTGCCAGCAGCTTAACGGGGGGCGCTGGGGCCAACGTCCTGACTTTC. Its protein is CASSLTGGAGANVLTF.

This clone showed up just a few times. The chain employs TRBV28 and TRBJ1-2; no definite D call. Trimming cost V 5 bases and J 1 base, with 8 bases left between them. Germline V gives CDR1 MDHEN, CDR2 SYDVKM. The CDR3 is made up of 13 amino acids. CDR3 sequence: CASSLSLNYGYTF. The DNA for the CDR3 is TGTGCCAGCAGTCTTAGTCTTAACTATGGCTACACCTTC.

As to this clone: The DNA is omitted, as the CDR3 cannot be located on it reliably, and the CDR3 follows TCRdb's listing. The V gene is TRBV27, the J gene TRBJ1-2. The germline V gene has CDR1 MNHEY and CDR2 SMNVEV (reference sequence). 15 amino acids form the CDR3, both terminal residues included. The CDR3 spells CASSSFGAGDYGYTF.

In regard to this clone: Mismatch with germline at one junction end may stem from a read error. The chain combines TRBV4-1 with TRBJ2-7; a possible D gene is TRBD1 (5 bases). This CDR3 comprises 11 residues. Germline V gives CDR1 MGHRA, CDR2 YSYEKL. CDR3 loop: CASSQGSQEYF. CDR3 bases: TGCGCCAGCAGTCAAGGCTCACAGGAGTACTTC.

This chain joins TRBV30 and TRBJ2-7; a weak D match, TRBD1 (6 bases). Germline V gene data show CDR1 as GTSNPN and CDR2 as SVGIG (reference sequence). The CDR3 is 12 amino acids. The germline V and J ends were trimmed by 3 bases and 6 bases, with 12 bases remaining between them. The CDR3, as DNA: TGTGCCTGGAGGTTGATAGGGGGCGAGCAGTACTTC. Its protein product is CAWRLIGGEQYF.

The chain recombines TRBV6-6 with TRBJ2-7; weak D call: TRBD1 (5 bases). Per the germline V gene, CDR1 is MNHNY and CDR2 is SVGAGI (reference sequence). The CDR3 has 13 amino acids. Trimming shortened V by 0 bases and J by 6 bases, and 9 bases separated the two germline ends. For the CDR3, the DNA is TGTGCCAGCAGTTACTCGGGGCTCCGCGAGCAGTACTTC. Its protein is CASSYSGLREQYF.

The gene calls are TRBV9 and TRBJ2-5; D unresolved. The CDR3 extends over 12 amino acids. Trimming stripped 4 bases from V and 9 bases from J, with 13 bases between. The germline CDR1 and CDR2 sequences are SGDLS and YYNGEE. CDR3 nucleotides: TGTGCCAGCAGCACCTTACCTGGTGCCCAGTACTTC. Amino acid sequence: CASSTLPGAQYF.

The chain links TRBV30 to TRBJ2-2; 9 positions agree with TRBD1. Trimming removed 3 bases from V and 6 bases from J; junction bases left unmatched: 8. The CDR3 consists of 15 residues. The germline CDR1 and CDR2 sequences are GTSNPN and SVGIG (reference sequence). The CDR3 sequence is CAWSHGDREAGELFF. CDR3 DNA sequence: TGTGCCTGGAGCCATGGGGACAGGGAGGCCGGGGAGCTGTTTTTT.

As for this clone: The missing conserved phenylalanine or tryptophan at the end of this CDR3 makes a read error likely. This rearrangement joins TRBV28 to TRBJ2-7, with D possibly TRBD2 on 6 matching bases. Germline V gene sequence: CDR1 MDHEN, CDR2 SYDVKM. Deletions cut 6 bases from V and 5 bases from J, with 17 bases between. This CDR3 spans 14 amino acids. CDR3 nucleotide sequence: TGTGCCAGCAGGCCTACCGGGACTCCCCACGAGCAGTACTCC. As protein: CASRPTGTPHEQYS.

The V and J genes are TRBV19 and TRBJ2-4; 8 bases match TRBD1. The CDR3 consists of 12 residues. With V trimmed by 5 bases and J by 9 bases, 3 bases remained unmatched. Germline assignment: CDR1 LNHDA and CDR2 SQIVND (reference sequence). The CDR3 sequence: CASSSQGGIQYF. The CDR3 bases are TGTGCCAGTAGTTCACAGGGGGGCATTCAGTACTTC.

The chain is built from TRBV18 and TRBJ2-5; TRBD1 matches at 9 bases. From germline, CDR1 is KGHSH and CDR2 LQKENI. The CDR3 is 15 amino acids. Losses at the gene ends were 0 bases for V and 4 bases for J; bases not matched to a gene: 3. Written as DNA, the CDR3 is TGTGCCAGCTCACCACCTTCGACAGGGGGAGAGACCCAGTACTTC. Its protein product is CASSPPSTGGETQYF.

The chain employs TRBV21-1 and TRBJ2-5; the table calls TRBD1, which could not be checked here. TRBV21-1 is a recognized pseudogene. The CDR3 is 15 amino acids. CDR3 in amino acids: CASSPPGQSQETQYF. Written as DNA, the CDR3 is TGTGCCAGCAGCCCCCCGGGACAGTCCCAAGAGACCCAGTACTTC.

V is TRBV30 and J is TRBJ2-7; D is tentatively TRBD1 or TRBD2 (5 bases each). This CDR3 comprises 13 residues. Germline loops: CDR1 GTSNPN, CDR2 SVGIG (reference sequence). Trimming took off 3 bases at V and 0 bases at J, with 9 bases between the two ends. The CDR3 region is CAWSSGSSYEQYF. CDR3 DNA sequence: TGTGCCTGGAGCTCAGGGAGCTCCTACGAGCAGTACTTC.

There are a few counts of this clone. The CDR3 DNA is TGTGCCAGCAGTCCCTGGGGCTCCTACAATGAGCAGTTCTTC. Encoded protein: CASSPWGSYNEQFF. The J gene is TRBJ2-1, the V gene TRBV28; D is undetermined. The CDR3 is 14 amino acids. Trimming pared 5 bases from V and 0 bases from J, leaving 8 bases between. CDR1 is MDHEN and CDR2 is SYDVKM in the germline V gene. Variable domain in full (rest from reference TRBV28 and TRBJ2-1): DVKVTQSSRYLVKRTGEKVFLECVQDMDHENMFWYRQDPGLGLRLIYFSYDVKMKEKGDIPEGYSVSREKKERFSLILESASTNQTSMYLCASSPWGSYNEQFFGPGTRLTVL.